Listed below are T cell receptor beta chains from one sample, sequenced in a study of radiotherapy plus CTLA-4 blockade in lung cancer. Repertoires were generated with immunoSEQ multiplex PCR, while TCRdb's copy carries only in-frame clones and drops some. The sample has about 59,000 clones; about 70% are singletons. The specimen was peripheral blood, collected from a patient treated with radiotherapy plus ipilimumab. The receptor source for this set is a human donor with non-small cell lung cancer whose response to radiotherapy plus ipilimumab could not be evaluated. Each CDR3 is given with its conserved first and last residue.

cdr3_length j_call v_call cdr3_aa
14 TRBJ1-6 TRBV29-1 CSVATGNFNSPLHF
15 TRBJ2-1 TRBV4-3 CASSQIRGALDEQFF
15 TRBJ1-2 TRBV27 CASSPLTGGAYGYTF
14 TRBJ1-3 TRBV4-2 CASSLGSSGNTIYF
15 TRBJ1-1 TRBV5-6 CASSRLDRANTEAFF
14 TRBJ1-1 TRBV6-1 CASSEYGTDTEAFF
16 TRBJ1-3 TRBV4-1 CASSQDLALYGNTIYF
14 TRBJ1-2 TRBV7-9 CASSSMTGIYGYTF
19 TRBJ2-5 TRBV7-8 CASSPRLAVYAQSRETQYF
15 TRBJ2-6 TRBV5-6 CASSPGTYWSDVLTF
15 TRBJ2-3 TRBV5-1 CASSLVGFGTDTQYF
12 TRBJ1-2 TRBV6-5 CASSEGGYGYTF
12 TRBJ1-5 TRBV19 CASSIPYQPQHF
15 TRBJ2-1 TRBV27 CASSSSGRKGYEQFF
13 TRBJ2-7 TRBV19 CASSAYRGYEQYF
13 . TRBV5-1 CASSLGIPYEQYF
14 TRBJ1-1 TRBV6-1 CASGGQGANTEAFF
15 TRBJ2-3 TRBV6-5 CASSYDGGVTDTQYF
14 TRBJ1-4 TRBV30 CAWRKGQSNEKLFF
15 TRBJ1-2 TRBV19 CASSIFRGADYGYTF
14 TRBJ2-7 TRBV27 CASNRQGVNYEQYF
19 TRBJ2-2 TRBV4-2 CASSRALTGTSGDTGELFF
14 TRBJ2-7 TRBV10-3 CATQQGPLSYEQYF
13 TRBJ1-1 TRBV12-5 CASAEQGGTEAFF
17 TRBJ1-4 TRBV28 CASSSRLGLVAGEKLFF
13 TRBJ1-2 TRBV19 CAGSEQIGYGYTF
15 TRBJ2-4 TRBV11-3 CASSSWTSGGNIQYF
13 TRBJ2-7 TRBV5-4 CASSLDTSYEQYF
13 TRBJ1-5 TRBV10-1 CASSPGHSQPQHF
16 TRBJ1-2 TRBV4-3 CASSQDGAGADYGYTF
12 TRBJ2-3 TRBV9 CASSVVSGTQYF
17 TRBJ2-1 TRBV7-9 CASSSLAGGPSYNEQFF
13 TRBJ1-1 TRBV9 CASSAGGGAEAFF
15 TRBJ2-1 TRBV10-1 CASSRADFPYNEQFF
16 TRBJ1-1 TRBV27 CASSTGGGPRNTEAFF
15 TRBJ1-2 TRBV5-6 CASSYLGQGHYGYTF
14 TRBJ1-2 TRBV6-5 CASSRGTYDYGYTF
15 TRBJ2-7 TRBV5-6 CASSPRSGGVGEQYF
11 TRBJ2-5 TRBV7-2 CASSFRETQYF
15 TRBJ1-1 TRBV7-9 CASSLEGGGRLEAFF
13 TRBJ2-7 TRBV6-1 CASRGPHGHEQYF
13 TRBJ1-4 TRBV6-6 CASPFGANEKLFF
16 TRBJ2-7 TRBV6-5 CASSYSRSGRIYEQYF
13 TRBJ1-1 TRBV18 CASSPTPNTEAFF
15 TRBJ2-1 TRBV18 CASSPGGGSYNEQFF
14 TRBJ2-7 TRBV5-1 CASSWGTGEGEQYF
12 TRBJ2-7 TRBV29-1 CSVTQGAREQYF
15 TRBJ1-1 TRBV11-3 CASSSRGPLNTEAFF
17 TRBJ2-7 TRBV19 CASSPRGLAGVSYEQYF
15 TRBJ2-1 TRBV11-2 CASSLGLAGAGEQFF